This T cell receptor (beta chain) was identified in a study of vaccination and CD4 T cells after COVID-19 (dated by TCRdb to between 2021 and 2024). For context, the study as a whole: Convalescent patients had a positive SARS-CoV-2 result on nasal swab PCR, and of these patients, about ten had mild disease and one had severe disease. In the convalescent cohort there were six males and four females, among whom were two Hispanic individuals, seven Caucasians, two Asians and one multiracial person. Two doses of either the Pfizer-BioNTech BNT162b2 vaccine (n=8) or the Moderna mRNA-1273 vaccine (n=2) were administered to participants. Post-COVID blood samples were collected from convalescent patients a median of around 100 days after diagnosis, with a range of roughly 30 to 161 days. Post-vaccine blood samples were obtained a median of around 74 days after the second vaccine dose, with a range of about 12 to 241 days. For stimulating the cultures, overlapping spike peptide pools were used, derived from SARS-CoV-2 as well as from the common cold coronaviruses HCoV-NL63, HCoV-OC43 and HCoV-229E. As controls, cultures received a CEFX viral epitope pool (the positive control), an HIV-1 Nef peptide pool (the negative control), or no peptide at all. In more than eight COVID-19 convalescent patients and a few infection-naive healthy vaccine recipients, researchers compared the spike-specific CD4+ TCR repertoire from before mRNA vaccination with the repertoire from after.

With respect to this clonotype: The antigen it recognizes is unknown. Base quality data are lacking; no much larger clone is found one base away.

The junction shows trimming of 6 bases on V and 1 base on J, and the gene matches do not reach 15 bases of it. The CDR3 measures 16 amino acids from cysteine to phenylalanine. The entry retains the CDR3 DNA only, 48 bases that are in frame from base 1. CDR1 and CDR2 were assigned from the germline V gene (reference sequence) as DFQATT and SNEGSKA. What the authors observed across the whole study: Of the vaccine-specific clones in convalescent patients, 304 of 307, or nearly all, reacted only to SARS-CoV-2 spike and did not cross-react with common cold coronaviruses. In convalescent patients, a median roughly 83% of post-vaccine SARS-CoV-2-reactive clones were detected only after vaccination, and vaccine-specific priming was suggested by this finding. Relatively few convalescent patients were included in the study, and early timepoints after natural infection were not analyzed. The median number of SARS-CoV-2-reactive clonotypes rose from under 25 after infection to approximately 41 after vaccination, but the change was not significant.

The library was made by PCR. At the Johns Hopkins FTIC core, DNA from the cultured CD4+ T cells underwent TCR sequencing with the Oncomine TCR Beta short-read assay. Genomic DNA was extracted from the cultured CD4+ T cells with the QIAamp micro DNA kit. The Oncomine TCR Beta libraries from cultured CD4+ T cells were pooled using unique dual indexes and then sequenced on an Illumina iSeq 100. The study's own analysis went as follows. Non-productive sequences were filtered out, and CDR3s that did not start with C, did not end with F or W, or were shorter than 7 amino acids were discarded. The MANAFEST web application was used to identify antigen-specific clonotypes by comparing peptide-stimulated wells against reference wells and other culture wells. For a clone to be called positive, the clone needed an FDR below 0.05, an odds ratio above 5, and a productive frequency above 0.1% in at least two of three replicate wells. A clonotype counted as cross-reactive if it showed significant expansion both in the SARS-CoV-2 spike wells and in at least one common cold coronavirus spike condition. Similarity between CDR3 sequences was evaluated in R version 3.6.1 using Levenshtein distances (stringdist) and unrooted phylogenetic trees (ape). TCRdb trimmed public reads at Q25 via fastp, called clones via MiXCR and kept in-frame beta chains. Under each unique CDR3 protein, matching rows form one entry showing the most common genes and DNA. None of the V and J calls come from the authors' own analysis; TCRdb made them. This sample is represented by 7,200 or so distinct CDR3 sequences; 60% to 65% of them were singletons. 30% to 40% of the sample is in the top ten clones.

Taken with the paper, the label for treatment or condition translates to: 10-day PBMC culture with coronavirus spike peptide pools or control peptides (ViraFEST assay). The study used the ViraFEST assay, which expanded antigen-specific T cells with peptide pools and then identified expanded clonotypes by TCR sequencing. Positive SARS-CoV-2 PCR tests in the convalescent patients dated from March to December 2020, before Alpha, Beta and Delta variants emerged in the United States. Each well held 2 million to 2.5 million PBMCs cultured with roughly 10 ug/ml peptide pools in IMDM containing around 5% human AB serum and around 10 IU/ml IL-2. Half of the culture medium was replaced with fresh IL-2-containing medium on days 3 and 7. After around 10 days of culture, CD4+ T cells were isolated by negative selection using the EasySep CD4+ T cell isolation kit. Ficoll-Paque Plus gradient centrifugation was used to isolate PBMCs from whole blood, and the isolated PBMCs were then either used fresh or cryopreserved at -140C. Each culture condition was generally run in triplicate wells.

The chain was built from TRBV20-1 and TRBJ2-7, with 7 central nucleotides matching TRBD2. This TCR came from a human donor who had recovered from COVID-19. The specimen sequenced was CD4+ T cells from blood, cultured in vitro. The DNA reads TGCAGTGCGATCGAAGCCGCTAGCGGAGTTTCCTACGAGCAGTACTTC. This codes for CSAIEAASGVSYEQYF.